Below, one TCR beta chain is given with its context. This clone occurred once. The antigen it binds to is not known. No much larger clone exists at a distance of one base, and base qualities are not known. The data belong to a study of blood T cell repertoires in COVID-19 (dated by TCRdb to 2018 to 2021). With respect to the entire study: The collaborator samples originated in the United States, Italy and Spain and spanned the acute and convalescent phases of COVID-19. Samples came from the ongoing ImmuneRACE study (first 160 participants) plus 1,254 subjects from 6 global collaborators. Where HLA class I and class II types were available, the types were taken from metadata supplied by the sample provider, not from assay-based typing. Subjects who had been exposed to COVID-19, were actively infected with it, or had recovered from it provided the deeply sampled blood TCRbeta repertoires that made up the dataset. The repertoires were made available in a free public database intended to serve as a resource for research on the immune response to SARS-CoV-2. A de-identified subject ID, COVID-19 status, age in years and sex were almost always included in the sample metadata. The prospective study material was composed of cDNA or gDNA derived from T cells, B-cell-depleted T cells, or PBMCs.

One collaborating source in Seattle enrolled patients during active infection and followed them longitudinally through the course of disease. The collaborating institutions used their own protocols to collect whole blood in K2EDTA tubes. For TCRbeta analysis, collaborator samples were shipped as frozen whole blood, as isolated PBMCs, or as DNA extracted from either sample type. Measured from the cysteine to the phenylalanine, the CDR3 is 13 residues long. Just the 39-base CDR3 DNA is kept, in frame starting at base 1. Cut back by 4 bases and 5 bases, the V and J ends lie 11 bases apart. Looking up the germline V gene yields CDR1 SGHVS and CDR2 FQNEAQ. The immunoSEQ Assay, a bias-controlled multiplex PCR, was used to amplify TCRbeta CDR3 regions from genomic DNA. Processing in the source paper ran as follows. The number of nucleated cells in each sample was estimated by amplification of reference gene primers within the assay. Sequence reads were collapsed and filtered to measure the absolute abundance of every unique TCRbeta CDR3 rearrangement. For each sample, productive Simpson clonality was calculated as the square root of Simpson's diversity index over productive rearrangements. The clones in this table, taken by TCRdb from immuneACCESS, are in-frame only. Not every clone is retained; where verified, under half of the shortfall comes from an unresolved V gene, and the cause of the rest is unknown. V and J calls and clone size are as listed in that table; D and trimming were resolved from the DNA. This sample is represented by over 150,000 clones; approximately 88% of them were singletons. The ten largest clones capture about 7% of the sample.

Paper-wide results and their limitations: How much clinical and demographic metadata was included differed by source and by participant, and the metadata was provided uncurated.

This TCR derives from a woman between 40 and 50 years old with COVID-19, enrolled during active disease. The sequenced sample consisted of peripheral blood. The rearrangement joined TRBV7-8 to TRBJ2-5; TRBD1 is possibly the D segment (5 matching bases). Read as DNA, the sequence is TGTGCCAGCAGCTCCCTGGGGCTGGAGACCCAGTACTTC. Translated, it reads CASSSLGLETQYF.